This paragraph reports one T cell receptor (beta chain). The antigen is undetermined. Primers for the PCR totalled 60 Vbeta and 13 Jbeta. Measured with immunoSEQ multiplex PCR; TCRdb has only the in-frame clones, and not every one. The sample has about 83,000 clones, 80% to 90% seen once. The data originate from a study of cytomegalovirus exposure and HLA in healthy donors. Study-wide background: Early release data held tens of millions of unique TCRs from HLA-typed donors. Among the roughly 400 donors who were genotyped, over 70% fell in the genetic ancestry cluster that is associated with self-reported Caucasian donors.

General study results and limits: Associated with cytomegalovirus, according to the listing, were some 180 TCR beta chains. Some highly shared sequence variants likely arose as a pipeline artifact.

V was shortened by 1 base and J by 1 base, with 7 bases between the two germline ends. The CDR3 consists of 15 residues. CDR1 SGHTA and CDR2 FQGNSA come from the germline V gene. The rearrangement joins TRBV7-2 to TRBJ2-2, with D perhaps matching TRBD1 (5 bases). The clonotype originates from a woman younger than 45 in good health and CMV-seronegative. Sample: PBMCs. The CDR3 sequence: CASSLVTGNTGELFF. CDR3 nucleotides: TGTGCCAGCAGCTTAGTTACAGGGAACACCGGGGAGCTGTTTTTT.